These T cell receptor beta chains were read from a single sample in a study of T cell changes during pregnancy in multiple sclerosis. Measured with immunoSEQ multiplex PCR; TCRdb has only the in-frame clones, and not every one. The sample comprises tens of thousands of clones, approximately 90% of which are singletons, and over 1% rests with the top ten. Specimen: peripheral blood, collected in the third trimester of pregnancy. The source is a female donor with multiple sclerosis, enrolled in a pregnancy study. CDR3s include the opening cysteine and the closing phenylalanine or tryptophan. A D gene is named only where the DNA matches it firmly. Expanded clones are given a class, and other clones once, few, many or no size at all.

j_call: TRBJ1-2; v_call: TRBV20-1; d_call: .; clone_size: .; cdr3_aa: CSADAGFGYTF; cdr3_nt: TGCAGTGCAGACGCAGGGTTTGGCTACACCTTC
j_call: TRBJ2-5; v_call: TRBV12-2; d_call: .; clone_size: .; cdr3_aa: CASRPRAHRRETQYF; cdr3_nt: TGTGCAAGTCGCCCCAGGGCGCACCGAAGAGAGACCCAGTACTTC
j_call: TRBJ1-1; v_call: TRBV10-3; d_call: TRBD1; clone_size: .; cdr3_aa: CAISATGVTEAFF; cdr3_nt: TGTGCCATCAGCGCGACAGGGGTCACTGAAGCTTTCTTT
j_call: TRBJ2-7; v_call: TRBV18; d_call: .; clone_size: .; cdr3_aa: CASSPLAREHEQYF; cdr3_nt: TGTGCCAGCTCACCGTTGGCTAGAGAGCACGAGCAGTACTTC
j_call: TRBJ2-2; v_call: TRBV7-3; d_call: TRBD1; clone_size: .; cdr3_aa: CASSPRGGLNTGELFF; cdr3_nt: TGTGCCAGCAGCCCCAGAGGGGGCTTGAACACCGGGGAGCTGTTTTTT
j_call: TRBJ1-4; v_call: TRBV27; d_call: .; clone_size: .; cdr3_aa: CASSFGGSNEKLFF; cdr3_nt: TGTGCCAGCAGTTTTGGAGGAAGTAATGAAAAACTGTTTTTT
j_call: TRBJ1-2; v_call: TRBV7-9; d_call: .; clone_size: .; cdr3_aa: CASSHKQGYGYTF; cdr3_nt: TGTGCCAGCAGCCATAAACAGGGCTATGGCTACACCTTC
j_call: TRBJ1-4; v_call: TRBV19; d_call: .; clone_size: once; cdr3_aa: CASTYQAPNEKLFF; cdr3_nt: TGTGCCAGTACTTACCAAGCTCCTAATGAAAAACTGTTTTTT
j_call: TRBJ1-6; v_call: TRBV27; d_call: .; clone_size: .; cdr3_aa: CASSFEGRNSPLHF; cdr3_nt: TGTGCCAGCAGTTTTGAGGGGAGGAATTCACCCCTCCACTTT
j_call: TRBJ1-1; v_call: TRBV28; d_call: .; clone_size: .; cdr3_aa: CASNLFTEDTEAFF; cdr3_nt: TGTGCCAGCAATTTATTCACAGAAGACACTGAAGCTTTCTTT
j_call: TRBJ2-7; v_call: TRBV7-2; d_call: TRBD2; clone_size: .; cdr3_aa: CASSLGRGGYEQYF; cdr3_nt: TGTGCCAGCAGCTTAGGGCGGGGGGGGTACGAGCAGTACTTC
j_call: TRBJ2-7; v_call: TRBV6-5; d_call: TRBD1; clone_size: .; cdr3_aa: CASSPTGVYHEQYF; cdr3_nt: TGTGCCAGCAGCCCGACAGGGGTTTACCACGAGCAGTACTTC
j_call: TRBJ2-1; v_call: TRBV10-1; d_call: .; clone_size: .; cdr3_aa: CASSAQGLTTNEQFF; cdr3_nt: TGCGCCAGCAGTGCACAGGGTTTAACTACCAATGAGCAGTTCTTC
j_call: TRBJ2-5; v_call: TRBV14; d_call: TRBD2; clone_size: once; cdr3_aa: CASSHLRSGRGETQYF; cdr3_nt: TGTGCCAGCAGCCACCTCCGCTCGGGGAGGGGAGAGACCCAGTACTTC
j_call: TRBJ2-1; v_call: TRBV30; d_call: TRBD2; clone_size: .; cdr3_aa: CAWSSWREEGVNEQFF; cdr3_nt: TGTGCCTGGAGTTCGTGGCGGGAGGAAGGGGTCAATGAGCAGTTCTTC
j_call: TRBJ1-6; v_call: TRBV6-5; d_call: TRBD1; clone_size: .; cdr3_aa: CASSYDRGQGSPLHF; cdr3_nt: TGTGCCAGCAGTTACGACAGGGGGCAAGGATCACCCCTCCACTTT
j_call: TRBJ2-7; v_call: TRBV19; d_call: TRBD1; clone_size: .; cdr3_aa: CASKLYRDSPWYEQYF; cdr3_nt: TGTGCCAGTAAACTATACCGGGACAGCCCATGGTACGAGCAGTACTTC
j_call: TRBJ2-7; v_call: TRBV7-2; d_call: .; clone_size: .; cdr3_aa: CASSLVGGSEQYF; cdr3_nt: TGTGCCAGCAGCTTAGTAGGCGGCTCGGAGCAGTACTTC
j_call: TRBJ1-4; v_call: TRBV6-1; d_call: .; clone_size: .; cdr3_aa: CASSEALQGPNEKLFF; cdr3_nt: TGTGCCAGCAGTGAAGCGCTTCAGGGGCCCAATGAAAAACTGTTTTTT
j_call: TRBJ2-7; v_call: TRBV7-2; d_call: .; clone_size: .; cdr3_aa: CASSLEGASGSYEQYF; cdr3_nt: TGTGCCAGCAGCTTAGAGGGGGCAAGCGGGAGCTACGAGCAGTACTTC
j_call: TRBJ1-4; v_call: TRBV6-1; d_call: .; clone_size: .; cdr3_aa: CASSETEIEKLFF; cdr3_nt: TGTGCCAGCAGTGAAACTGAAATTGAAAAACTGTTTTTT
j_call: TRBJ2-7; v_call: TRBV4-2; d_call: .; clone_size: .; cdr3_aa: CASSQGGGRIFYEQYF; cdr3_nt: TGTGCCAGCAGCCAAGGGGGAGGCAGAATTTTCTACGAGCAGTACTTC